What follows are 18 T cell receptor beta chains derived from one specimen sequenced in a study of blood T cell repertoires in COVID-19. Only in-frame clones appear in the TCRdb table, and some are missing; sequencing was by immunoSEQ multiplex PCR. The sample has some 150,000 clones; about 89% are singletons. The sequenced sample was peripheral blood. The receptors stem from a middle-aged man with active COVID-19.

This rearrangement joins TRBV7-3 to TRBJ2-1; 8 bases are shared with TRBD2. The CDR3 runs to 15 residues. V was pared by 5 bases and J by 0 bases, with 3 bases of the junction left unmatched. Germline CDR1 reads SGHTA; CDR2 reads FQGTGA. The CDR3 protein is CASSPGGNSYNEQFF. The CDR3 region has the DNA TGTGCCAGCAGCCCGGGGGGGAACTCCTACAATGAGCAGTTCTTC.

The rearrangement uses TRBV6-2 or TRBV6-3 and TRBJ2-1, with 10 bases identical to TRBD2. Germline values: CDR1 MNHEY, CDR2 SVGEGT. V lost 10 bases, J lost 10 bases, and 7 bases stayed unmatched. The CDR3 totals 12 residues. This CDR3 reads CATSGGAREQFF. The CDR3 region has the DNA TGTGCCACCAGCGGGGGGGCCAGGGAGCAGTTCTTC.

This chain uses TRBV4-1 with TRBJ2-7, with D maybe TRBD1 (6 bases). CDR1 MGHRA and CDR2 YSYEKL come from the germline V gene. CDR3 size: 15 residues. The V end lost 2 bases, the J end lost 2 bases, and 13 bases lay between the germline ends. Written as DNA, the CDR3 is TGCGCCAGCAGCCAAAGCCAAACAGGGACCTACGAGCAGTACTTC. Translated, it gives CASSQSQTGTYEQYF.

This clone was seen a few times. The CDR3 loop reads CASSQGGERETQYF. In nucleotides, the CDR3 is TGTGCCAGCAGCCAAGGGGGAGAGCGGGAGACCCAGTACTTC. The rearrangement joins TRBV4-2 to TRBJ2-5; possible D gene TRBD2, 5 bases. V lost 1 base and J 5 bases, leaving 11 bases between the germline ends. The germline V gene has CDR1 LGHNA and CDR2 YNFKEQ. This CDR3 region has 14 residues.

The V call is TRBV10-3, the J call TRBJ1-5; 9 bases are shared with TRBD1. V was pared by 4 bases and J by 4 bases, with 8 bases of the junction left unmatched. The CDR3 sequence is 16 residues long. Germline CDR1 is ENHRY and CDR2 is SYGVKD. CDR3 protein: CAISGGGQGMNQPQHF. CDR3 nucleotide sequence: TGTGCCATCAGTGGGGGAGGACAGGGGATGAATCAGCCCCAGCATTTT.

Points on this clone: Other DNA sequences within the sample encode an identical CDR3. The chain uses TRBV5-1 and TRBJ1-3; no firm D call. Germline V gene data show CDR1 as SGHRS and CDR2 as YFSETQ. The CDR3 consists of 16 residues. Between the trimmed V and J ends, which lost 4 bases and 2 bases, there was a span of 16 bases. The CDR3, as DNA: TGCGCCAGCAGCCTACAATCCTTAGCAACTGGAAACACCATATATTTT. Protein: CASSLQSLATGNTIYF.

This chain connects TRBV20-1 to TRBJ2-1; 11 nucleotides line up with TRBD2. Per germline, CDR1 DFQATT and CDR2 SNEGSKA (reference sequence). The CDR3 has 18 residues. Losses at the gene ends were 3 bases for V and 0 bases for J; bases not matched to a gene: 10. The CDR3 DNA reads as TGCAGTGCTAGTACTAGCGGGGGCTCTTTATACTCCTACAATGAGCAGTTCTTC. Protein sequence: CSASTSGGSLYSYNEQFF.

The genes are TRBV6-5 and TRBJ1-1, with 9 bases aligning to TRBD1. The germline V gene encodes CDR1 MNHEY and CDR2 SVGAGI. With 10 bases clipped from V and 13 bases from J, the junction kept 10 bases outside the gene matches. The CDR3 spans 11 residues. Here the CDR3 reads CATYRTGAVFF. DNA of the CDR3: TGTGCCACCTATAGGACAGGGGCTGTTTTCTTT.

The chain links TRBV12-5 to TRBJ2-5; a weak D match, TRBD2 (6 bases). With 2 bases removed from V and 4 bases from J, the gap between germline ends came to 8 bases. CDR3 length equals 13 residues. Per germline, CDR1 LGHNT and CDR2 FRNRAP. The CDR3 is CASGLYGGETQYF. The CDR3 DNA reads as TGTGCTAGTGGTTTGTACGGGGGAGAGACCCAGTACTTC.

The genes are TRBV5-1 and TRBJ2-3; 11 bases are a match to TRBD1. Germline V gives CDR1 SGHRS, CDR2 YFSETQ. The CDR3 spans 16 residues. Trimming removed 0 bases from V and 6 bases from J; junction bases left unmatched: 6. The CDR3 region has the DNA TGCGCCAGCAGCTTGGGGACAGGGGGCGGCTGGGATACGCAGTATTTT. Amino acids: CASSLGTGGGWDTQYF.

About this clone: The germline gene is not matched at one end of the junction; a read error may be the cause. The V gene is TRBV7-7, the J gene TRBJ2-2; D uncertain. The CDR3 length is 16 residues. Germline CDR1 SSHAT, CDR2 FNYEAQ (reference sequence). The CDR3 region is CASSQSTQPNTGELFF. The CDR3 DNA sequence: TGTGCTAGCAGCCAGTCCACGCAACCCAACACCGGGGAGCTGTTTTTT.

The chain carries TRBV7-4 and TRBJ1-1, with a possible D match to TRBD1 (6 bases). V gave up 3 bases and J gave up 1 base, with 18 bases separating them. This CDR3 has 17 residues. CDR1 and CDR2 from the germline V gene are SGHVT and SQSDAQ. CDR3 protein: CASSLLDQGQANTEAFF. CDR3 DNA sequence: TGTGCCAGCAGCTTGCTCGATCAGGGGCAGGCGAACACTGAAGCTTTCTTT. Using reference TRBV7-4 and TRBJ1-1 for the parts outside the CDR3, the full variable domain is GAGVSQSPRYKVAKRGRDVALRCDSISGHVTLYWYRQTLGQGSEVLTYSQSDAQRDKSGRPSGRFSAERPERSVSTLKIQRTEQGDSAVYLCASSLLDQGQANTEAFFGQGTRLTVV.

J is TRBJ2-3 and V is TRBV7-2; 10 nucleotides agree with TRBD2. The germline V gene has CDR1 SGHTA and CDR2 FQGNSA. V shed 0 bases, J shed 1 base, and the junction held 1 base outside the gene matches. This CDR3 region has 16 residues. CDR3 protein: CASSLALAGGTDTQYF. The CDR3 DNA reads TGTGCCAGCAGCTTAGCCCTAGCGGGGGGCACAGATACGCAGTATTTT.

This clone has just one count. The chain couples TRBV6-5 to TRBJ1-2; TRBD1 aligns across 8 bases. After removal of 5 bases from V and 4 bases from J, the junction contained 6 bases not matched to a gene. The CDR3 covers 14 residues. The V gene's germline CDR1 is MNHEY and CDR2 SVGAGI. CDR3 coding DNA: TGTGCCAGCAGTAAAACCGGGACAGGCTATGGCTACACCTTC. It codes for CASSKTGTGYGYTF.

The genes are TRBV11-2 and TRBJ2-1; 11 bases agree with TRBD1. Germline V lookup: CDR1 SGHAT, CDR2 FQNNGV. There are 15 residues in the CDR3. V trimming: 4 bases; J trimming: 10 bases; junction bases outside the gene matches: 9. CDR3 nucleotides: TGTGCCAGCAGCTCAAACGGACAGGGGGCGAGAGAGCAGTTCTTC. Translation: CASSSNGQGAREQFF.

The rearrangement uses TRBV2 and TRBJ2-3, with TRBD1 matching 8 bases. The CDR3 is 16 residues long. Per the germline V gene, CDR1 is SNHLY and CDR2 is FYNNEI. The V gene end was trimmed by 6 bases and the J gene end by 0 bases; junction bases not matched to a gene: 8. The DNA of the CDR3 is TGTGCCAGCAGGATTCCCAGGGGGCTTAGCACAGATACGCAGTATTTT. Protein sequence: CASRIPRGLSTDTQYF.

This clone was observed a handful of times. The chain couples TRBV13 to TRBJ1-4; maybe TRBD1 (5 bases). V lost 5 bases and J 10 bases, leaving 17 bases between the germline ends. The germline V gene has CDR1 PRHDT and CDR2 FYEKMQ (reference sequence). The CDR3 has 14 amino acids. The CDR3 DNA is TGTGCCAGCAGCCCGAATACCCAGGGAGGAAAACTGTTTTTT. Protein: CASSPNTQGGKLFF.

The genes are TRBV13 and TRBJ2-3, with TRBD2 matching 10 bases. This CDR3 comprises 16 residues. Germline V gene sequence: CDR1 PRHDT, CDR2 FYEKMQ (reference sequence). Trimming took 5 bases from V and 4 from J; bases not matched to a gene: 9. CDR3 region: CASSRGLAASSDTQYF. CDR3 DNA: TGTGCCAGCAGCCGAGGACTAGCGGCCAGCTCAGATACGCAGTATTTT. Supplemented by reference TRBV13 and TRBJ2-3, the full variable domain reads AAGVIQSPRHLIKEKRETATLKCYPIPRHDTVYWYQQGPGQDPQFLISFYEKMQSDKGSIPDRFSAQQFSDYHSELNMSSLELGDSALYFCASSRGLAASSDTQYFGPGTRLTVL.